The subject of this entry is one T cell receptor beta chain. This specimen comes from a study of blood T cell repertoires in COVID-19. Germline CDR1 reads SGDLS; CDR2 reads YYNGEE. V lost 4 bases and J lost 7, with 24 bases in between. The CDR3 length is 16 residues. Sequencing was performed with immunoSEQ multiplex PCR; in TCRdb, only in-frame clones are kept and a portion is missing. Here the sample spans roughly 670,000 clones, more than 80% being singletons. This chain uses TRBV9 with TRBJ2-7; D is perhaps TRBD2 (7 bases). The specimen was peripheral blood. The sequence derives from a woman between 18 and 29 years old with acute or convalescent COVID-19. The CDR3 loop reads CASSSRSAGAPLEQYF. The CDR3 DNA reads as TGTGCCAGCAGCTCCCGGTCGGCGGGGGCCCCCCTGGAGCAGTACTTC.